The 29 T cell receptor beta chains below were found in one sample sequenced in a study of T cell repertoires in cytomegalovirus infection. TCRdb processed the reads anew with MiXCR; each CDR3 protein has one entry. This table holds about 27,000 distinct CDR3 sequences, over 15% found once. Their antigens are not known. Material: CD8+ T cells from cultured PBMCs, obtained from culture after CMV antigen stimulation. The receptors shown here come from a human donor in good health (CMV status not recorded). Some clones in this sample may be carry-over from other donors' samples.

This clonotype was seen only a few times. CDR3 in amino acids: CASIRNQETQYF. Written as DNA, the CDR3 is TGTGCCAGCATCCGAAATCAAGAGACCCAGTACTTC. The V and J genes are TRBV7-2 and TRBJ2-5; D remains ambiguous. The CDR3 covers 12 residues. Germline V gene data show CDR1 as SGHTA and CDR2 as FQGNSA. V dropped 7 bases and J dropped 2 bases, with 8 bases sitting between them.

The rearrangement links TRBV19 to TRBJ2-1, with 9 nucleotides matching TRBD2. CDR1 is LNHDA and CDR2 is SQIVND in the germline V gene (reference sequence). V dropped 3 bases and J dropped 7; count of bases not matched to a gene: 7. There are 15 residues in the CDR3. Here the CDR3 DNA reads TGTGCCAGTAGTATTGGGGCGGGGGGGCTTAATGAGCAGTTCTTC. Encoded protein: CASSIGAGGLNEQFF.

This clonotype occurred a few times. The rearrangement uses TRBV20-1 and TRBJ2-1; the match to TRBD1 covers 7 bases. Germline CDR1 and CDR2: DFQATT and SNEGSKA (reference sequence). The CDR3 runs 13 residues. DNA of the CDR3: TGCAGAGCAAGACAGGGAAGGGGCAATGAGCAGTTCTTC. Its translation is CRARQGRGNEQFF.

This clonotype came up a few times. The chain employs TRBV2 and TRBJ1-2, with a tentative D call TRBD1 (6 bases). The CDR3 loop spans 16 amino acids. V dropped 4 bases and J dropped 2 bases, with 17 bases sitting between them. Per the germline V gene, CDR1 is SNHLY and CDR2 is FYNNEI. DNA of the CDR3: TGTGCCAGCAGTGTATACAGGGAGGTGATCAACTATGGCTACACCTTC. This translates into CASSVYREVINYGYTF. The full variable domain, its missing parts supplied by reference TRBV2 and TRBJ1-2, is EPEVTQTPSHQVTQMGQEVILRCVPISNHLYFYWYRQILGQKVEFLVSFYNNEISEKSEIFDDQFSVERPDGSNFTLKIRSTKLEDSAMYFCASSVYREVINYGYTFGSGTRLTVV.

In its sample, this clonotype was seen a few times. This chain joins TRBV6-2 or TRBV6-3 and TRBJ2-3; no clear D gene. Trimming left V 2 bases short and J 5 bases short, with 8 bases between. The CDR3 consists of 13 residues. Germline V gene data show CDR1 as MNHEY and CDR2 as SVGEGT. CDR3 coding DNA: TGTGCCAGCAGTTACCGACCTGAAGATACGCAGTATTTT. This translates into CASSYRPEDTQYF.

V is TRBV6-6 and J is TRBJ2-3; TRBD2 matches at 8 bases. J was trimmed by 5 bases and V by 5 bases; bases with no gene match: 15. CDR1 and CDR2 from the germline V gene are MNHNY and SVGAGI (reference sequence). The CDR3 length is 17 residues. The CDR3 protein is CASSLLLGTRLQDTQYF. CDR3 DNA: TGTGCCAGCAGTCTCCTTCTCGGGACTAGACTACAAGATACGCAGTATTTT.

There are many counts of this clonotype. The rearrangement joins TRBV7-9 to TRBJ2-2, with TRBD2 matching over 8 bases. Germline V gene lookup returns CDR1 SEHNR and CDR2 FQNEAQ (reference sequence). V was pared by 1 base and J by 1 base, with 5 bases of the junction left unmatched. This CDR3 comprises 17 residues. For the CDR3, the DNA is TGTGCCAGCAGCTTAGTTGGGCTAGCGGGGAACACCGGGGAGCTGTTTTTT. The encoded protein is CASSLVGLAGNTGELFF.

There are many counts of this clonotype. The gene calls are TRBV7-2 and TRBJ2-1; no clear D gene. Between the trimmed V and J ends, which lost 5 bases and 4 bases, there was a span of 9 bases. Per germline, CDR1 SGHTA and CDR2 FQGNSA. The CDR3 loop spans 13 amino acids. CDR3 in amino acids: CASSRPPYNEQFF. DNA of the CDR3: TGTGCCAGCAGCCGACCCCCGTACAATGAGCAGTTCTTC.

The chain couples TRBV7-2 to TRBJ1-2; 10 bases are shared with TRBD1. Germline lookup yields CDR1 SGHTA and CDR2 FQGNSA. Trimming at V came to 5 bases and at J to 4 bases, leaving 4 bases not matched to a gene. This CDR3 comprises 14 residues. The CDR3 is CASSTGTGAYGYTF. The DNA of the CDR3 is TGTGCCAGCAGCACCGGGACAGGGGCCTATGGCTACACCTTC. Based on the CDR3 plus reference TRBV7-2 and TRBJ1-2, the full variable domain is GAGVSQSPSNKVTEKGKDVELRCDPISGHTALYWYRQSLGQGLEFLIYFQGNSAPDKSGLPSDRFSAERTGGSVSTLTIQRTQQEDSAVYLCASSTGTGAYGYTFGSGTRLTVV.

This clonotype was counted between two and nine times. The J gene is TRBJ2-1, the V gene TRBV27; TRBD1 might be the D (6 bases). The CDR3 consists of 17 residues. Germline CDR1 and CDR2: MNHEY and SMNVEV (reference sequence). V was trimmed by 4 bases and J by 2 bases, leaving 18 bases between them. In nucleotides, the CDR3 is TGTGCCAGCAGTTATACTGCGACAGGCCTAACCTACAATGAGCAGTTCTTC. It encodes CASSYTATGLTYNEQFF.

This clonotype was observed a single time. This chain connects TRBV12-3 or TRBV12-4 to TRBJ1-2; 7 bases line up with TRBD1. Trimming took 4 bases from V and 2 from J; bases not matched to a gene: 10. The CDR3 has 16 residues. The CDR3 region is CASSSATAGGNYGYTF. CDR3 DNA sequence: TGTGCCAGCAGTTCCGCGACCGCAGGGGGAAACTATGGCTACACCTTC.

This clonotype was seen only a few times. The CDR3 loop is CSVEFMDTEAFF. The CDR3 DNA reads TGCAGCGTAGAATTCATGGACACTGAAGCTTTCTTT. V gene TRBV29-1 combines with J gene TRBJ1-1; D gene unclear. This CDR3 is 12 amino acids long. Trimming left V 6 bases short and J 3 bases short, with 11 bases between. The germline V gene has CDR1 SQVTM and CDR2 ANQGSEA.

Only a few counts were recorded for this clonotype. The rearrangement joins TRBV27 to TRBJ2-1; 11 bases are shared with TRBD1. The CDR3 has 16 residues. With V trimmed by 5 bases and J by 0 bases, 3 bases remained unmatched. Per germline, CDR1 MNHEY and CDR2 SMNVEV (reference sequence). The CDR3 loop reads CASSPGTGGSYNEQFF. In DNA form, the CDR3 reads TGTGCCAGCAGTCCAGGGACAGGGGGCTCCTACAATGAGCAGTTCTTC.

The V and J genes are TRBV20-1 and TRBJ2-1, with 9 bases that match TRBD2. Trimming at V came to 3 bases and at J to 3 bases, leaving 6 bases not matched to a gene. This CDR3 is 15 amino acids long. Germline V gene sequence: CDR1 DFQATT, CDR2 SNEGSKA (reference sequence). This CDR3 is CSARPLAGNYNEQFF. The CDR3 coding sequence is TGCAGTGCTAGGCCCCTAGCGGGGAACTACAATGAGCAGTTCTTC.

This clonotype was recorded a few times. The chain couples TRBV7-9 to TRBJ1-1; no definite D call. The germline V gene encodes CDR1 SEHNR and CDR2 FQNEAQ (reference sequence). Trimming pared 5 bases from V and 0 bases from J, leaving 7 bases between. This CDR3 has 13 amino acids. CDR3 protein: CASSPSLNTEAFF. Written as DNA, the CDR3 is TGTGCCAGCAGCCCTAGCCTGAACACTGAAGCTTTCTTT.

This clonotype appeared many times. The gene calls are TRBV7-2 and TRBJ2-7; D is undetermined. Germline assignment: CDR1 SGHTA and CDR2 FQGNSA. V lost 4 bases and J lost 7, with 14 bases in between. The CDR3 totals 13 residues. The DNA of the CDR3 is TGTGCCAGCAGCTCCGACGGAATTCGGGAGCAGTACTTC. Translating it yields CASSSDGIREQYF.

This clonotype was observed a few times. The chain uses TRBV27 and TRBJ2-3; 8 bases align to TRBD1. This CDR3 comprises 16 residues. Germline V gives CDR1 MNHEY, CDR2 SMNVEV (reference sequence). V shed 3 bases, J shed 3 bases, and the junction held 8 bases outside the gene matches. The CDR3 loop reads CASSFRTGLGTDTQYF. DNA for the CDR3: TGTGCCAGCAGTTTCCGGACAGGGTTAGGGACAGATACGCAGTATTTT.

Judged by abundance, this clonotype is medium-sized. V gene TRBV20-1 combines with J gene TRBJ1-2, with 9 bases that match TRBD1. The CDR3 is 17 residues long. CDR1 DFQATT and CDR2 SNEGSKA come from the germline V gene (reference sequence). The ends lost 3 bases at V and 0 bases at J; junction bases unmatched: 11. The CDR3 DNA sequence: TGCAGTGCTAGTAACACCGGGACAGGGTGGCCTAACTATGGCTACACCTTC. Its translation: CSASNTGTGWPNYGYTF.

The V and J genes are TRBV11-2 and TRBJ2-7; 9 nucleotides line up with TRBD1. The length of the CDR3 is 14 residues. Losses at the gene ends were 3 bases for V and 7 bases for J; bases not matched to a gene: 7. The germline gives CDR1 SGHAT, CDR2 FQNNGV. CDR3 protein: CASSLDRGLREQYF. CDR3 coding DNA: TGTGCCAGCAGCTTGGACAGGGGCCTTCGGGAGCAGTACTTC.

The J gene is TRBJ2-2, the V gene TRBV5-1; D might be TRBD1 (5 bases). The CDR3 sequence is 18 residues long. The V end lost 4 bases, the J end lost 8 bases, and 27 bases lay between the germline ends. The germline CDR1 and CDR2 sequences are SGHRS and YFSETQ. This chain's CDR3 is CASSRTEGFRGSGGELFF. CDR3 DNA sequence: TGCGCCAGCAGCCGGACGGAAGGGTTTCGCGGTTCAGGGGGGGAGCTGTTTTTT. Looking up the rest from reference TRBV5-1 and TRBJ2-2 gives the full variable domain: KAGVTQTPRYLIKTRGQQVTLSCSPISGHRSVSWYQQTPGQGLQFLFEYFSETQRNKGNFPGRFSGRQFSNSRSEMNVSTLELGDSALYLCASSRTEGFRGSGGELFFGEGSRLTVL.

The chain has TRBV28 and TRBJ2-1, with TRBD2 matching 7 bases. J gave up 7 bases and V 6 bases, and 9 bases lay outside the gene matches. There are 14 residues in the CDR3. CDR1 and CDR2 from the germline V gene are MDHEN and SYDVKM. CDR3 nucleotides: TGTGCCAGCAGCCCCCGGGTGCGGGGGAATGAGCAGTTCTTC. This encodes CASSPRVRGNEQFF.

This clonotype was counted many times. J is TRBJ2-1 and V is TRBV28; perhaps TRBD1 as D (6 bases). The CDR3 contains 16 residues. V lost 3 bases, J lost 5 bases, and 17 bases lay in between. From germline, CDR1 is MDHEN and CDR2 SYDVKM. CDR3: CASSFRKGVLNNEQFF. Here the CDR3 DNA reads TGTGCCAGCAGTTTCCGAAAGGGGGTCCTAAACAATGAGCAGTTCTTC.

The chain combines TRBV18 with TRBJ1-4; 8 positions match TRBD1. Germline V gene lookup returns CDR1 KGHSH and CDR2 LQKENI. CDR3 size: 17 residues. Germline trimming cut 1 base from V and 10 bases from J; bases unmatched to any gene: 14. DNA of the CDR3: TGTGCCAGCTCACCACTGCGCACAGGGGGTGCGATTGGAAAACTGTTTTTT. This codes for CASSPLRTGGAIGKLFF.

V gene TRBV5-1 combines with J gene TRBJ2-1, with TRBD2 as a possible D gene (6 bases). The CDR3 consists of 11 residues. Trimming removed 4 bases at V and 9 bases at J, with 8 bases between. Germline V gene data show CDR1 as SGHRS and CDR2 as YFSETQ. The DNA of the CDR3 is TGCGCCAGCAGCGCGGGACTTGAGCAGTTCTTC. Its translation is CASSAGLEQFF.

This clonotype has only a few counts. This rearrangement joins TRBV13 to TRBJ2-5; no definite D call. V lost 3 bases and J lost 2, with 16 bases in between. Germline lookup yields CDR1 PRHDT and CDR2 FYEKMQ (reference sequence). The CDR3 is 16 amino acids. CDR3 in amino acids: CASSLDRASAQETQYF. The CDR3 DNA follows: TGTGCCAGCAGCTTGGATCGGGCCTCGGCTCAAGAGACCCAGTACTTC. The entire variable domain, with the rest obtained from reference TRBV13 and TRBJ2-5, is as follows: AAGVIQSPRHLIKEKRETATLKCYPIPRHDTVYWYQQGPGQDPQFLISFYEKMQSDKGSIPDRFSAQQFSDYHSELNMSSLELGDSALYFCASSLDRASAQETQYFGPGTRLLVL.

The chain uses TRBV11-2 and TRBJ1-1; maybe TRBD1 (5 bases). V shed 5 bases and J shed 4 bases, with 17 bases lying between them. The CDR3 is 15 amino acids. Per the germline V gene, CDR1 is SGHAT and CDR2 is FQNNGV. The DNA for the CDR3 is TGTGCCAGCAGCCCCGGGGGGTCGGGGGGCACTGAAGCTTTCTTT. Protein: CASSPGGSGGTEAFF.

V gene TRBV7-9 combines with J gene TRBJ2-3; either TRBD1 or TRBD2 may fit D (5 bases each). V was pared by 4 bases and J by 3 bases, with 23 bases between. This CDR3 spans 18 amino acids. Germline CDR1 reads SEHNR; CDR2 reads FQNEAQ (reference sequence). CDR3 sequence (DNA): TGTGCCAGCAGCTCCCCCGATTTTGGGGGAGTTGAGACAGATACGCAGTATTTT. Its protein is CASSSPDFGGVETDTQYF.

In DNA form, the CDR3 reads TGTGCCAGCAGCCAAGGGACAGGACTCGACCCCACTTTCTACGAGCAGTACTTC. It codes for CASSQGTGLDPTFYEQYF. The gene calls are TRBV14 and TRBJ2-7; 7 positions agree with TRBD1. The V gene end was trimmed by 1 base and the J gene end by 3 bases; junction bases not matched to a gene: 15. CDR1 SGHDN and CDR2 FVKESK come from the germline V gene. The CDR3 is made up of 18 amino acids.

This clonotype came up a few times. This chain connects TRBV7-6 to TRBJ2-7; D might be TRBD1 (6 bases). CDR1 and CDR2 from the germline V gene are SGHVS and FNYEAQ. The CDR3 loop spans 16 amino acids. Trimming removed 1 base from V and 0 bases from J, with 13 bases in between. CDR3 nucleotide sequence: TGTGCCAGCAGCTTAGGAGACAGGTCAAACTCCTACGAGCAGTACTTC. Protein: CASSLGDRSNSYEQYF.